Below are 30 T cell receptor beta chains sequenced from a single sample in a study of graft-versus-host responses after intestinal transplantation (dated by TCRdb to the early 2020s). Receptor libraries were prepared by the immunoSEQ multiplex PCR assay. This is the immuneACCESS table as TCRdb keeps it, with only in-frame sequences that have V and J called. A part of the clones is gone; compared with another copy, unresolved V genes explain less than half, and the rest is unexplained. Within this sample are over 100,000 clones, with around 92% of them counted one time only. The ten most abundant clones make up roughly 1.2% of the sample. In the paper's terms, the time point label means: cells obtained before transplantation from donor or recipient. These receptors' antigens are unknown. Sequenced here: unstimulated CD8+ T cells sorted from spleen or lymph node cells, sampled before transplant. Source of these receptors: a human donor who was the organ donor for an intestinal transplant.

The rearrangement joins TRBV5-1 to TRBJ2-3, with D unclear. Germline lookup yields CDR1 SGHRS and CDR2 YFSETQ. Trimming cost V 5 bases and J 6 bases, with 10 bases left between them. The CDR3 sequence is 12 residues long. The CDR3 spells CASRGPRDTQYF. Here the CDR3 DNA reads TGCGCCAGCAGGGGTCCTAGGGATACGCAGTATTTT. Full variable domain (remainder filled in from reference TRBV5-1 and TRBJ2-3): KAGVTQTPRYLIKTRGQQVTLSCSPISGHRSVSWYQQTPGQGLQFLFEYFSETQRNKGNFPGRFSGRQFSNSRSEMNVSTLELGDSALYLCASRGPRDTQYFGPGTRLTVL.

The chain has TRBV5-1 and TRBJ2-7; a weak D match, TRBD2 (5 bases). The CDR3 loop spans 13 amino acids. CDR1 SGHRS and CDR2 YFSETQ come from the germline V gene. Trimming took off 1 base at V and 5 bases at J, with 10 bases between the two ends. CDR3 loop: CASSLRPGNEQYF. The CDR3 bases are TGCGCCAGCAGCTTGAGGCCGGGGAACGAGCAGTACTTC.

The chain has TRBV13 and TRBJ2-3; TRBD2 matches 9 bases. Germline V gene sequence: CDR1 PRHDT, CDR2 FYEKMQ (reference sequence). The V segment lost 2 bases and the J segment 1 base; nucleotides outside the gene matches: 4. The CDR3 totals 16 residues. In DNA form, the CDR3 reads TGTGCCAGCAGCTTAAAGCGGGAGGAGGGCACAGATACGCAGTATTTT. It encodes CASSLKREEGTDTQYF.

As DNA, the CDR3 is TGCGCCAGCAGCTTGGGAGGGGTCTACACCTTC. Translation gives CASSLGGVYTF. The chain has TRBV5-1 and TRBJ1-2; a weak D match, TRBD1 (5 bases). CDR3 length: 11 amino acids. V lost 0 bases to trimming and J lost 10 bases, with 7 bases between them. Germline V CDR1 and CDR2: SGHRS, YFSETQ.

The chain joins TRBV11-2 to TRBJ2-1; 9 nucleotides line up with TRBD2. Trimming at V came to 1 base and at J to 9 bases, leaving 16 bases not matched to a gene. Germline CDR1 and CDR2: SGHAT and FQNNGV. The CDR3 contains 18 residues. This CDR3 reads CASSLAGGLAGYGSEQFF. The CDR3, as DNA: TGTGCCAGCAGCTTAGCGGGGGGGCTAGCGGGATACGGCAGTGAGCAGTTCTTC.

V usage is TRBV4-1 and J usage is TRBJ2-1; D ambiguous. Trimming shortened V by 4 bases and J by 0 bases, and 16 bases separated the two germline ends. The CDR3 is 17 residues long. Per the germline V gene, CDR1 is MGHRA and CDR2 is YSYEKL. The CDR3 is CASSRAKGRTSYNEQFF. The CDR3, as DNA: TGCGCCAGCAGCCGGGCAAAGGGCAGGACCTCCTACAATGAGCAGTTCTTC.

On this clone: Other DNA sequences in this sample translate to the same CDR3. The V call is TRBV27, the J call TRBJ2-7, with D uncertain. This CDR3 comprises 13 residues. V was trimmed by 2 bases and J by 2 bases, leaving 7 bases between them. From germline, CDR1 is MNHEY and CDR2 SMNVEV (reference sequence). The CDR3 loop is CASSLGRAYEQYF. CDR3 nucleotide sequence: TGTGCCAGCAGTTTAGGACGGGCCTACGAGCAGTACTTC.

The CDR3 sequence is CASSPSVGATEAFF. For the CDR3, the DNA is TGTGCCAGCAGTCCCTCGGTCGGGGCCACTGAAGCTTTCTTT. The chain links TRBV6-5 to TRBJ1-1, with D tentatively TRBD1 (5 bases). V lost 5 bases and J lost 4, with 14 bases in between. Germline V gene sequence: CDR1 MNHEY, CDR2 SVGAGI. This CDR3 spans 14 amino acids.

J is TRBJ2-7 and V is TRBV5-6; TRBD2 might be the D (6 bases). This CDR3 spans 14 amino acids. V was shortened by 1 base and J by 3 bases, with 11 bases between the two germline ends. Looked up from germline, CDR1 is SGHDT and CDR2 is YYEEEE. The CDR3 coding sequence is TGTGCCAGCAGCTTGTCTAGCGACAACTACGAGCAGTACTTC. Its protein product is CASSLSSDNYEQYF.

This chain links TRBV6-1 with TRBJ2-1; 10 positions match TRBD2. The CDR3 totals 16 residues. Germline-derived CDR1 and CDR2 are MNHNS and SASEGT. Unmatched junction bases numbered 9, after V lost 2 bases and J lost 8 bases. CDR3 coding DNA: TGTGCCAGCAGTGAATTACTAGCGGGATGGGTCGATGAGCAGTTCTTC. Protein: CASSELLAGWVDEQFF.

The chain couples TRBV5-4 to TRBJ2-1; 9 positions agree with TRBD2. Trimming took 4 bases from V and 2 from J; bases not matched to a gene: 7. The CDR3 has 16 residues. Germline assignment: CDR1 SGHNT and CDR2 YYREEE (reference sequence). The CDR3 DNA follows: TGTGCCAGCAGCCGTGATCCTAGCGGGACCTACAATGAGCAGTTCTTC. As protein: CASSRDPSGTYNEQFF.

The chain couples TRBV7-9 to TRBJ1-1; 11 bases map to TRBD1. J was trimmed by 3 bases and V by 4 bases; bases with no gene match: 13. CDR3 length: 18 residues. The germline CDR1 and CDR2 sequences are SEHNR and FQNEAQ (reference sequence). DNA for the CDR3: TGTGCCAGCAGCTCGGGATGGACAGGGGGCAGTTGGTACACTGAAGCTTTCTTT. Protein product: CASSSGWTGGSWYTEAFF.

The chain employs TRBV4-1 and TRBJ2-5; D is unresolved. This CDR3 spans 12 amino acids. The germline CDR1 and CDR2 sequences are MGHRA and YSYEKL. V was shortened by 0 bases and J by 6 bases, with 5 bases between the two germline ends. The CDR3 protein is CASSQDDQTQYF. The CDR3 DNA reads TGCGCCAGCAGCCAAGATGATCAGACCCAGTACTTC.

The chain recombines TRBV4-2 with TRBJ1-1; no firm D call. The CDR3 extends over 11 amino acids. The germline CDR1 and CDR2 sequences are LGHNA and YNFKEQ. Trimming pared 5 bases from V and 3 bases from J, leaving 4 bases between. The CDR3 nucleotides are TGTGCCAGCAGCGGAGACACTGAAGCTTTCTTT. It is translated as CASSGDTEAFF.

The CDR3 DNA reads TGTGCCAGTAGTCTAAGGACAGGTAAGGCCTACGAGCAGTACTTC. Its protein is CASSLRTGKAYEQYF. The chain recombines TRBV19 with TRBJ2-7; 7 nucleotides line up with TRBD1. J lost 2 bases, V lost 5 bases, and 9 bases had no gene match. CDR1 and CDR2 (germline): LNHDA, SQIVND (reference sequence). This CDR3 has 15 residues.

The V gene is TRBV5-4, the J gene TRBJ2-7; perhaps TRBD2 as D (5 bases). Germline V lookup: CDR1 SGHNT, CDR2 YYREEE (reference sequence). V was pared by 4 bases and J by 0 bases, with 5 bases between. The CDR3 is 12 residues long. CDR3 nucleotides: TGTGCCAGCAGCCGGGACTCCTACGAGCAGTACTTC. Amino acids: CASSRDSYEQYF.

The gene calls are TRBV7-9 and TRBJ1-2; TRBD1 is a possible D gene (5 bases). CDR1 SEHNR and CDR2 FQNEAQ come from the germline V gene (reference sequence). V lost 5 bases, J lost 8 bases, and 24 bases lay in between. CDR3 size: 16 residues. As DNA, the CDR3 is TGTGCCAGCAGCGGGAGACGGGACGGAGCTATGGAAGGCTACACCTTC. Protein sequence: CASSGRRDGAMEGYTF. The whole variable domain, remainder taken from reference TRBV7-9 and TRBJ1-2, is DTGVSQNPRHKITKRGQNVTFRCDPISEHNRLYWYRQTLGQGPEFLTYFQNEAQLEKSRLLSDRFSAERPKGSFSTLEIQRTEQGDSAMYLCASSGRRDGAMEGYTFGSGTRLTVV.

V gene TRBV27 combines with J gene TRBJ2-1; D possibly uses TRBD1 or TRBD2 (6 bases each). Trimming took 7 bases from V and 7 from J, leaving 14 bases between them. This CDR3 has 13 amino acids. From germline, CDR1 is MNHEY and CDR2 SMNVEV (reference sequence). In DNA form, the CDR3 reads TGTGCCAGCAACCCCGGGGGCTCGAATGAGCAGTTCTTC. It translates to CASNPGGSNEQFF.

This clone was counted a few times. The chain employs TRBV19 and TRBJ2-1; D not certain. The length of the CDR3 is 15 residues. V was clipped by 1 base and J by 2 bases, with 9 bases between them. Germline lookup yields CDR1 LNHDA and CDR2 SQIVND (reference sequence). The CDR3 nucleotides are TGTGCCAGTAGTATAGGGCTACTTACCTACAATGAGCAGTTCTTC. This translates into CASSIGLLTYNEQFF.

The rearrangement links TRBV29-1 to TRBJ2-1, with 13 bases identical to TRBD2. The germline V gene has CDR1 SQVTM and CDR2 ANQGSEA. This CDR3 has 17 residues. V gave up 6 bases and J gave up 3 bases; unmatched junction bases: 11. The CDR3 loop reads CSVGEGLAGANYNEQFF. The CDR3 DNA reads TGCAGCGTGGGGGAAGGACTAGCGGGAGCGAACTACAATGAGCAGTTCTTC.

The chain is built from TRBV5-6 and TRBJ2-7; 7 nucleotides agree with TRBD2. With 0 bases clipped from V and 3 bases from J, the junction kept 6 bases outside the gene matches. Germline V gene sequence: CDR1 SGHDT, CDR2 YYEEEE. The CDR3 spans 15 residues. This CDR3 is CASSLGGTTGYEQYF. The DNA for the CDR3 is TGTGCCAGCAGCTTGGGAGGGACTACAGGCTACGAGCAGTACTTC.

The chain's CDR3 is CASSSLVQETQYF. The CDR3 coding sequence is TGTGCCAGCAGCTCCCTAGTCCAAGAGACCCAGTACTTC. The V and J genes are TRBV5-4 and TRBJ2-5; no reliable D call. Germline values: CDR1 SGHNT, CDR2 YYREEE (reference sequence). This CDR3 has 13 residues. V was cut by 3 bases and J by 1 base, with 7 bases left in between.

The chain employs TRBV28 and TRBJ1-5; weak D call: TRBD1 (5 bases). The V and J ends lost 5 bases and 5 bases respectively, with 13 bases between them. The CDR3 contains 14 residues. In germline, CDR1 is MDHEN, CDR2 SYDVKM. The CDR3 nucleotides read TGTGCCAGCAGTCTGGGACCGACGTATCAGCCCCAGCATTTT. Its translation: CASSLGPTYQPQHF.

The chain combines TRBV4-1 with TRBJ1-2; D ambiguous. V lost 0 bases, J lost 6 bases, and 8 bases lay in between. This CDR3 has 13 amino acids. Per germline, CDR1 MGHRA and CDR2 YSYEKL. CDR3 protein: CASSQEGWDGYTF. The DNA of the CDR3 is TGCGCCAGCAGCCAAGAAGGTTGGGATGGCTACACCTTC.

CDR3 amino acids: CASSPRSGTNYEQYF. CDR3 DNA: TGTGCCAGCAGTCCCCGAAGCGGGACCAACTACGAGCAGTACTTC. The V gene is TRBV6-5, the J gene TRBJ2-7; TRBD2 agrees at 7 bases. Germline lookup yields CDR1 MNHEY and CDR2 SVGAGI. CDR3 length: 15 residues. Trimming at V came to 5 bases and at J to 3 bases, leaving 10 bases not matched to a gene.

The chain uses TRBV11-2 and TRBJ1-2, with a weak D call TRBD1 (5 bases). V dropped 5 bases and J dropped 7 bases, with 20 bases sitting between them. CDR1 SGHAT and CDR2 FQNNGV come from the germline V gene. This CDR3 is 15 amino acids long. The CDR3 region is CASSIPRASGSGYTF. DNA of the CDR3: TGTGCCAGCAGCATCCCCCGAGCGTCAGGGAGTGGCTACACCTTC.

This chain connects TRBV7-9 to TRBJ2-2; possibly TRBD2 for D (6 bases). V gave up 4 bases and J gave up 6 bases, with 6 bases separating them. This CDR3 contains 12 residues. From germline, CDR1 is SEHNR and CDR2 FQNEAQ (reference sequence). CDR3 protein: CASSWRAGELFF. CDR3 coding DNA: TGTGCCAGCAGCTGGAGGGCCGGGGAGCTGTTTTTT.

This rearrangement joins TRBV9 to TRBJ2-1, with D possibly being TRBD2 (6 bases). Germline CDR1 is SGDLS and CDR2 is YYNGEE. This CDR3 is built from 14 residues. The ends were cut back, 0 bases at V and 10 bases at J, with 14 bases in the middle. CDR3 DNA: TGTGCCAGCAGCGTAGGAGGGAGGTATGAAGAGCAGTTCTTC. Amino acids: CASSVGGRYEEQFF.

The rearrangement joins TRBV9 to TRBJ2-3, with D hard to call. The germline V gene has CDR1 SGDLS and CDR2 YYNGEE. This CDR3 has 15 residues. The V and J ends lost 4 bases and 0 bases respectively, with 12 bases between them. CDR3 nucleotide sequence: TGTGCCAGCAGCCTTCGGGCCGCCAGCACAGATACGCAGTATTTT. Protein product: CASSLRAASTDTQYF. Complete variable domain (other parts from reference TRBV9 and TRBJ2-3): DSGVTQTPKHLITATGQRVTLRCSPRSGDLSVYWYQQSLDQGLQFLIQYYNGEERAKGNILERFSAQQFPDLHSELNLSSLELGDSALYFCASSLRAASTDTQYFGPGTRLTVL.

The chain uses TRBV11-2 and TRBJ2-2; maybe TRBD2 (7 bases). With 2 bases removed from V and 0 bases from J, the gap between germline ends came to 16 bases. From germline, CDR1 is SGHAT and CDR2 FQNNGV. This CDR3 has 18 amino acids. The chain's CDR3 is CASSLFVGGAPNTGELFF. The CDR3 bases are TGTGCCAGCAGCTTATTTGTTGGGGGGGCCCCGAACACCGGGGAGCTGTTTTTT.